This paragraph reports one T cell receptor beta chain. Its cognate antigen is unknown. The sample belongs to a study of T cells after yellow fever vaccination. Findings and limits, study-wide: In post-booster samples, most primary-vaccination clones reappeared (approximately 95% CD4, about 90% CD8).

Synthesis of TCR cDNA relied on 5'RACE template switching, which attached a universal primer site and UMIs. TCRdb reanalysed the 5' RACE reads using MiXCR and keeps one entry per CDR3 protein. The sample comprises 350,000 to 450,000 distinct CDR3 sequences, about 17% of which are singletons, and 15% to 20% rests with the top ten. CDR1 LGHDT and CDR2 YNNKEL come from the germline V gene (reference sequence). V dropped 8 bases and J dropped 5 bases, with 15 bases sitting between them. The CDR3 has 13 amino acids. Here the sequenced sample was PBMCs, taken before the yellow fever booster vaccination. This clonotype was obtained from a man aged 18 to 30 who received the YFV17D yellow fever vaccine. The rearrangement uses TRBV3-1 and TRBJ1-1, with D possibly being TRBD1 (6 bases). The CDR3 DNA reads as TGTGCCAGCCAATCACAGGGAGGGACTGAAGCTTTCTTT. Encoded protein: CASQSQGGTEAFF. The full variable domain, completed using reference TRBV3-1 and TRBJ1-1, is DTAVSQTPKYLVTQMGNDKSIKCEQNLGHDTMYWYKQDSKKFLKIMFSYNNKELIINETVPNRFSPKSPDKAHLNLHINSLELGDSAVYFCASQSQGGTEAFFGQGTRLTVV.